The T cell receptor (beta chain) under discussion was sequenced for a study of blood T cell repertoires in COVID-19. For the study at large: Sample material is recorded as cDNA or gDNA derived from T cells, B-cell-depleted T cells, or PBMCs.

In the case of this clone: The same CDR3 arises from other DNA sequences in this sample as well.

The CDR3 consists of 15 residues. Deletions cut 2 bases from V and 1 base from J, with 8 bases between. Germline assignment: CDR1 LGHNA and CDR2 YNFKEQ. Per the authors' pipeline: Reference gene primer amplification in the assay estimated nucleated cell counts. Some clones are missing from TCRdb's copy, which holds only in-frame ones; the method was immunoSEQ multiplex PCR. The D gene and trimming were derived from the DNA, and the V and J assignments and clone size from that table. The sample comprises 250,000 or so clones, 85% to 90% of which are singletons, and less than 3% rests with the top ten.

Sequencing was done on a sample of peripheral blood. This TCR derives from a woman aged 55-75 years with acute or convalescent COVID-19. The V gene is TRBV4-2, the J gene TRBJ2-2, with a weak D call TRBD1 (5 bases). CDR3 bases: TGTGCCAGCAGCCAACGCCAGGGGAACACCGGGGAGCTGTTTTTT. It encodes CASSQRQGNTGELFF.